The 12 T cell receptor beta chains below were found in one sample sequenced in a study of shared clonotypes between healthy human individuals. Naive CD8 cells lacked CD45RO, underwent positive selection for CCR7 and left out terminally differentiated effector memory CD45RA+ cells. The data were produced by immunoSEQ multiplex PCR, yet TCRdb's version contains in-frame clones alone and is incomplete. The data contain around 2,000,000 clones, less than 95% of them singletons. The sample taken for sequencing was naive CD8+ T cells sorted from blood. These TCRs come from a man aged 18 to 29 in good health.

The chain is built from TRBV13 and TRBJ2-5; D tentatively reads TRBD1 or TRBD2 (6 bases each). Trimming cost V 5 bases and J 2 bases, with 15 bases left between them. The germline V gene encodes CDR1 PRHDT and CDR2 FYEKMQ (reference sequence). The CDR3 has 15 amino acids. The DNA for the CDR3 is TGTGCCAGCAGCCTTAGGGGGGCTTGGCAAGAGACCCAGTACTTC. Translation gives CASSLRGAWQETQYF.

The gene calls are TRBV6-1 and TRBJ1-5, with D perhaps matching TRBD1 (5 bases). Trimming pared 0 bases from V and 0 bases from J, leaving 15 bases between. CDR1 is MNHNS, CDR2 SASEGT, per germline. CDR3 length equals 18 residues. The CDR3 loop is CASSEAGQQVYSNQPQHF. In DNA, the CDR3 is TGTGCCAGCAGTGAAGCGGGGCAGCAAGTTTATAGCAATCAGCCCCAGCATTTT.

The rearrangement links TRBV28 to TRBJ2-7; D perhaps matches TRBD2 (6 bases). V was pared by 6 bases and J by 3 bases, with 12 bases between. This CDR3 region has 13 residues. Germline CDR1 is MDHEN and CDR2 is SYDVKM. The CDR3 loop is CASSPGGYYEQYF. The CDR3 region has the DNA TGTGCCAGCAGCCCCGGGGGTTACTACGAGCAGTACTTC.

The V gene is TRBV29-1, the J gene TRBJ2-1; TRBD2 aligns across 10 bases. Germline-derived CDR1 and CDR2 are SQVTM and ANQGSEA. Trimming removed 7 bases from V and 4 bases from J; junction bases left unmatched: 7. The CDR3 spans 14 residues. The CDR3: CSGAGLALYNEQFF. The CDR3 nucleotides read TGCAGCGGGGCGGGACTAGCGTTGTACAATGAGCAGTTCTTC.

This clone was detected once. The V call is TRBV15, the J call TRBJ2-7, with 7 bases identical to TRBD2. Germline values: CDR1 LNHNV, CDR2 YYDKDF (reference sequence). V trimming: 5 bases; J trimming: 0 bases; junction bases outside the gene matches: 4. This CDR3 comprises 14 residues. Here the CDR3 DNA reads TGTGCCACCAGCTCTACGGGGGGCTCCTACGAGCAGTACTTC. Translating gives CATSSTGGSYEQYF.

The V call is TRBV4-1, the J call TRBJ2-7; the D is unclear. CDR1 and CDR2 from the germline V gene are MGHRA and YSYEKL. V gave up 0 bases and J gave up 4 bases, with 10 bases separating them. The CDR3 covers 14 residues. Written as DNA, the CDR3 is TGCGCCAGCAGCCAAGATCCCAGGAAGTACGAGCAGTACTTC. Its translation is CASSQDPRKYEQYF.

The chain employs TRBV6-1 and TRBJ2-7, with 8 bases matching TRBD1. With V trimmed by 4 bases and J by 5 bases, 16 bases remained unmatched. Germline V CDR1 and CDR2: MNHNS, SASEGT. This CDR3 region has 17 residues. The DNA for the CDR3 is TGTGCCAGCAGTGTACACATTCGACAGGGGAACATGAACGAGCAGTACTTC. It translates to CASSVHIRQGNMNEQYF.

The chain is built from TRBV5-1 and TRBJ1-1, with D possibly matching TRBD1 (6 bases). The CDR3 runs to 14 residues. V was cut by 7 bases and J by 3 bases, with 16 bases left in between. The germline V gene has CDR1 SGHRS and CDR2 YFSETQ. DNA of the CDR3: TGCGCCAGCGGTCTTTGGGGGCTAGACACTGAAGCTTTCTTT. It translates to CASGLWGLDTEAFF. Complete variable domain (other parts from reference TRBV5-1 and TRBJ1-1): KAGVTQTPRYLIKTRGQQVTLSCSPISGHRSVSWYQQTPGQGLQFLFEYFSETQRNKGNFPGRFSGRQFSNSRSEMNVSTLELGDSALYLCASGLWGLDTEAFFGQGTRLTVV.

This chain links TRBV9 with TRBJ2-1; D is uncertain. The CDR3 runs 15 residues. Between the trimmed V and J ends, which lost 2 bases and 6 bases, there was a span of 15 bases. Germline CDR1 and CDR2: SGDLS and YYNGEE. The DNA for the CDR3 is TGTGCCAGCAGCGTTGACGGAGCATGGGGCAATGAGCAGTTCTTC. Its protein product is CASSVDGAWGNEQFF.

This chain connects TRBV13 to TRBJ2-5, with 10 bases that match TRBD1. The CDR3 consists of 15 residues. Germline-derived CDR1 and CDR2 are PRHDT and FYEKMQ (reference sequence). V trimming: 2 bases; J trimming: 5 bases; junction bases outside the gene matches: 5. This chain's CDR3 is CASSLLTGGEETQYF. In nucleotides, the CDR3 is TGTGCCAGCAGCTTATTGACAGGGGGCGAGGAGACCCAGTACTTC.

The rearrangement joins TRBV9 to TRBJ1-1, with TRBD1 identical over 9 bases. The J segment lost 3 bases and the V segment lost 4 bases, leaving 13 bases of the junction unmatched. The CDR3 has 17 residues. Germline V gives CDR1 SGDLS, CDR2 YYNGEE. This CDR3 reads CASSTTTGGEKDTEAFF. In nucleotides, the CDR3 is TGTGCCAGCAGCACCACTACAGGGGGCGAAAAGGACACTGAAGCTTTCTTT.

This clone was counted at least ten times. This chain connects TRBV18 to TRBJ2-7; D not resolved. The CDR3 has 16 amino acids. Trimming took 0 bases from V and 2 from J, leaving 14 bases between them. CDR1 and CDR2 from the germline V gene are KGHSH and LQKENI. For the CDR3, the DNA is TGTGCCAGCTCACCACCGGACCGGGTGTCCCCCTACGAGCAGTACTTC. As protein: CASSPPDRVSPYEQYF.